The clone carrying this T cell receptor (beta chain) turned up a few times. The CDR3 runs 16 residues. In germline, CDR1 is SGHVS, CDR2 FQNEAQ. Trimming took off 4 bases at V and 3 bases at J, with 15 bases between the two ends. Using its own MiXCR run on the RT-PCR reads, TCRdb lists one record per CDR3 protein. Among hundreds of thousands of distinct CDR3 sequences, 14% were seen once, and the ten largest hold just over 3.5%. The rearrangement uses TRBV7-8 and TRBJ2-2; D is perhaps TRBD2 (5 bases). The origin of this receptor is a female donor in good health, serving as a healthy control. Sequencing used memory CD4+ T cells from blood. Here the CDR3 reads CASSSPRAGDTGELFF. The CDR3 nucleotides read TGTGCCAGCAGCTCCCCGAGGGCTGGGGACACCGGGGAGCTGTTTTTT.